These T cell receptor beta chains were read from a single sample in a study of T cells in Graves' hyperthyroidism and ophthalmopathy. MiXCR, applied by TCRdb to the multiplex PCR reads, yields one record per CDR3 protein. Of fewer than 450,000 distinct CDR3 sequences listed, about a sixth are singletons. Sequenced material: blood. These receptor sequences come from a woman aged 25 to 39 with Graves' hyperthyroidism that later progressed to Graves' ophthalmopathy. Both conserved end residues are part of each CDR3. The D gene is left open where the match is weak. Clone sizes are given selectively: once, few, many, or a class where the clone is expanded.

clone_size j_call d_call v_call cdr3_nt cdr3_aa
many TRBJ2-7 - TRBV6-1 TGTGCCAGCAGTGAAATCGAGGGGCAGGGCGGGTACGAGCAGTACTTC CASSEIEGQGGYEQYF
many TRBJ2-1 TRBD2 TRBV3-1 TGTGCCAGCAGCCAAGATAGCGGGAGGGGAAATGAGCAGTTCTTC CASSQDSGRGNEQFF
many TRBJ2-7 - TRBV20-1 TGCAGTGCTTCCCCATCCTACGAGCAGTACTTC CSASPSYEQYF
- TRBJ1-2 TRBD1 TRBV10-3 TGTGCCGCACACCCCTCCGGGACAGGGTGGGGCTACACCTTC CAAHPSGTGWGYTF
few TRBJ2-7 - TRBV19 TGTGCCAGTAAGGGGGATGCCCACGAGCAGTACTTC CASKGDAHEQYF
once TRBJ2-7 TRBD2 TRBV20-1 TGCAGTGCCCCGGGACTAGCGGGGGCCTACGAGCAGTACTTC CSAPGLAGAYEQYF
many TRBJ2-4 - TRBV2 TGTGCCAGCAGTGTCCCAAACATTCAGTACTTC CASSVPNIQYF
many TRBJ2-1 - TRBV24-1 TGTGCCACCAGTGATTCATCTCCCGAAACCGGGAATGAGCAGTTCTTC CATSDSSPETGNEQFF
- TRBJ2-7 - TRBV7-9 TGTGCCCGCAGCTTAGGTGTGGGGGAGCAGTACTTC CARSLGVGEQYF
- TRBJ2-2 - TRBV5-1 TGCGCCAGCCGAAGTTCGAACACCGGGGATCTGTTTTTT CASRSSNTGDLFF
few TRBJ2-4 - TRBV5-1 TGCGCCAGCAGCCGATCCGCGGCCAAAAACATTCAGTACTTC CASSRSAAKNIQYF
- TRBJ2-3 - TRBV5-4 TGTGCCAGCAGGCCCACCGGGGGCACAGATACGCAGTATTTT CASRPTGGTDTQYF
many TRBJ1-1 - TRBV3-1 TGTGCCAGCAGACGCACAGGGAACACTGAAGCTTTCTTT CASRRTGNTEAFF
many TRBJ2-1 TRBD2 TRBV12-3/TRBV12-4 TGTGCCAGCAGTTCACCGGGACTAGCGGGGGGCGACAATGAGCAGTTCTTC CASSSPGLAGGDNEQFF
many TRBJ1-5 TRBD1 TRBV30 TGTGCCTGGGGGACAGCCGTGGCTTGGCCCCAGCATTTT CAWGTAVAWPQHF
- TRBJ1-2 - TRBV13 TGTGCCAGCAGCCCGCCTGGGGATAGAAACTATGGCTACACCTTC CASSPPGDRNYGYTF
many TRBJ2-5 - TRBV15 TGTGCCACCAGCAGAGTGGGGGTGGGTGAGACCCAGTACTTC CATSRVGVGETQYF
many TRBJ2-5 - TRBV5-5 TGTGCCAGCAGCTCCAGACAGCCGTACCAAGAGACCCAGTACTTC CASSSRQPYQETQYF
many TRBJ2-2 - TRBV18 TGTGCCAGCTCACCCGACGAAAAGGCCCCGAACACCGGGGAGCTGTTTTTT CASSPDEKAPNTGELFF
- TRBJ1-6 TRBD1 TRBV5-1 TGCGCCAGCAGCTTGGAGGGACAGGGAATGGCACCCCTCCACTTT CASSLEGQGMAPLHF
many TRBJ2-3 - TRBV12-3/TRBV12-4 TGTGCCAGCAGTTTACCGATTGGTCGCAGCACAGATACGCAGTATTTT CASSLPIGRSTDTQYF
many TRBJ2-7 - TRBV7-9 TGTGCCAGCAGCCTGTCTAGCGCGATATACGAGCAGTACTTC CASSLSSAIYEQYF
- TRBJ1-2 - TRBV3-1 TGTGCCAGCAGCCAAGAGATTCCGAACTATGGCTACACCTTC CASSQEIPNYGYTF
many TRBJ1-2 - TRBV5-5 TGTGCCAGCAGCTGGTTGACAACTTCTAACTATGGCTACACCTTC CASSWLTTSNYGYTF
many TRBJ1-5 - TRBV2 TGTGCCAGCAGTGGAGAGTCGGGGGAGGGCAATCAGCCCCAGCATTTT CASSGESGEGNQPQHF
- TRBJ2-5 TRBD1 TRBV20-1 TGCAGTGCTACCCAGGGGGAAGAGACCCAGTACTTC CSATQGEETQYF